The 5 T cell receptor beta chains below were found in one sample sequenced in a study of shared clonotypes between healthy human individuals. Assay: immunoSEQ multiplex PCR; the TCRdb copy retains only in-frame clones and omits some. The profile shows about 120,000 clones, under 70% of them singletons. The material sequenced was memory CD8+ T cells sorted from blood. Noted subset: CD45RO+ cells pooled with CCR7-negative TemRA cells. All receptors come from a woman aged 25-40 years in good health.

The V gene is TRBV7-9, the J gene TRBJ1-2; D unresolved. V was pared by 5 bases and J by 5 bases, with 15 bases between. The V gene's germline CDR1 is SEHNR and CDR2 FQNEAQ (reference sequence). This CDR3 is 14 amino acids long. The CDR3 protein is CASSPEGLRYGYTF. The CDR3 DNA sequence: TGTGCCAGCAGCCCAGAAGGTCTACGGTATGGCTACACCTTC.

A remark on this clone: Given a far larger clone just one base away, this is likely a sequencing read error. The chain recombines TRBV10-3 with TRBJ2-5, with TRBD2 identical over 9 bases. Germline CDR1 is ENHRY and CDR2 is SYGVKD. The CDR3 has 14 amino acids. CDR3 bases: TGTGCCAGCAGTTACGCGGGAGGGAGTTACGAGCAGCACTTC. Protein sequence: CASSYAGGSYEQHF.

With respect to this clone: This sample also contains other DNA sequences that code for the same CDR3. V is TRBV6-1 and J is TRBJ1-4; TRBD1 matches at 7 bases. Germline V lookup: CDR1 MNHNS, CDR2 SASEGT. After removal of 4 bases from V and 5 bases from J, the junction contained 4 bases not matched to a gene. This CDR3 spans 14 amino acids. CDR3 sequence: CASSGGRGNEKLFF. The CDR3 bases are TGTGCCAGCAGTGGTGGCAGGGGGAATGAAAAACTGTTTTTT.

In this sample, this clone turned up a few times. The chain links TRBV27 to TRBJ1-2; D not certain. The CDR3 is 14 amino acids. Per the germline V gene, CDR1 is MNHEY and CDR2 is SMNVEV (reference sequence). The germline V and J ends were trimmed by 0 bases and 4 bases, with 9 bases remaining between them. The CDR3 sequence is CASSLSRTAYGYTF. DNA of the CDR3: TGTGCCAGCAGTTTATCTCGGACGGCCTATGGCTACACCTTC.

The CDR3 here is CASSRSGEGNEQFF. The CDR3 DNA is TGTGCCAGCAGCCGAAGCGGGGAAGGGAATGAGCAGTTCTTC. The V and J genes are TRBV6-6 and TRBJ2-1; 7 bases fit TRBD2. Germline-derived CDR1 and CDR2 are MNHNY and SVGAGI (reference sequence). Trimming cost V 6 bases and J 7 bases; bases outside gene matches: 9. This CDR3 is 14 amino acids long.